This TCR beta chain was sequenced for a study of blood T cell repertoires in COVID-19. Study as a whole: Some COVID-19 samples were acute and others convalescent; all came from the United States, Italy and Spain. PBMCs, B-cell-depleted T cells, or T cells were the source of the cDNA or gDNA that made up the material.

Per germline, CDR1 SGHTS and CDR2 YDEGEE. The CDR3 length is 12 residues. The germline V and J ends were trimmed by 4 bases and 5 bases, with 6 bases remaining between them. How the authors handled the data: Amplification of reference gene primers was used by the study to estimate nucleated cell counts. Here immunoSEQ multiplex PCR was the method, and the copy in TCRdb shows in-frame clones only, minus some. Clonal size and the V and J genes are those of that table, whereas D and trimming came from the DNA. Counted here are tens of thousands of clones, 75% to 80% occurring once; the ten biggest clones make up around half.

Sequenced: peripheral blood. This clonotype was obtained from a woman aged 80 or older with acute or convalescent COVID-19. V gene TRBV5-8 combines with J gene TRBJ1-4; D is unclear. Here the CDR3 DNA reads TGTGCCAGCAGCCCAAAAAATGAAAAACTGTTTTTT. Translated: CASSPKNEKLFF.